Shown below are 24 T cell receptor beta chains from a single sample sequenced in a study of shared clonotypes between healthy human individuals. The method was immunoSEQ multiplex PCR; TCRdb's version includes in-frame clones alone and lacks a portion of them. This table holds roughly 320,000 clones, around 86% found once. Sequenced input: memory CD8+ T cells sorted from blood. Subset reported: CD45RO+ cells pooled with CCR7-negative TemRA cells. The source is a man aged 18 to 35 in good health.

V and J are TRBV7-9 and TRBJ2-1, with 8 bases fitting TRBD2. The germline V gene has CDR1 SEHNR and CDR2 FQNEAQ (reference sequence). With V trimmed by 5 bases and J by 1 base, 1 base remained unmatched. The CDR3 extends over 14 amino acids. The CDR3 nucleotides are TGTGCCAGCAGCCGACTAGCGTCCTACAATGAGCAGTTCTTC. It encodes CASSRLASYNEQFF.

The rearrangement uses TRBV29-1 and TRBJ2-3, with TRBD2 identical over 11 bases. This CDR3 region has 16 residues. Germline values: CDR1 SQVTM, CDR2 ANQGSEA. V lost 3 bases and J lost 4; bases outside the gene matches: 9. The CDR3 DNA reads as TGCAGCGTTGATGGTCTAGCGGGAGGTTTGGCAGATACGCAGTATTTT. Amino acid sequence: CSVDGLAGGLADTQYF.

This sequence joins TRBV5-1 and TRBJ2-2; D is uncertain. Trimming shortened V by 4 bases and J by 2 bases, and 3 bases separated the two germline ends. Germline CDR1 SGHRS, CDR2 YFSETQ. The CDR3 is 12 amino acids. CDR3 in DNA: TGCGCCAGCAGCGTTAACACCGGGGAGCTGTTTTTT. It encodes CASSVNTGELFF.

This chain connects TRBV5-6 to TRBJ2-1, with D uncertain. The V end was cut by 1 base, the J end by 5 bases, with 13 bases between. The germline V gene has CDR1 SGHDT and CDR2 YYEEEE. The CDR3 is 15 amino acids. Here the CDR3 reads CASSLRQVRHNEQFF. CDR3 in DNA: TGTGCCAGCAGCTTGCGTCAGGTCCGTCACAATGAGCAGTTCTTC.

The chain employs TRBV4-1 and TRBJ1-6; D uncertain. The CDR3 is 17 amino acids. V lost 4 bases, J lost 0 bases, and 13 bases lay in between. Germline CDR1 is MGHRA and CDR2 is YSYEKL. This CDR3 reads CASSPPKASSYNSPLHF. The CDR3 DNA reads TGCGCCAGCAGCCCCCCGAAGGCCAGCTCCTATAATTCACCCCTCCACTTT.

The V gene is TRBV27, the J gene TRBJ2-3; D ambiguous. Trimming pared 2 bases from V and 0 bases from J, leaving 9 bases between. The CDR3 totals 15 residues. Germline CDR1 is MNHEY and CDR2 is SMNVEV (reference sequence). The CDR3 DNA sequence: TGTGCCAGCAGTTTAGCCACAGCTAGCACAGATACGCAGTATTTT. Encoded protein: CASSLATASTDTQYF.

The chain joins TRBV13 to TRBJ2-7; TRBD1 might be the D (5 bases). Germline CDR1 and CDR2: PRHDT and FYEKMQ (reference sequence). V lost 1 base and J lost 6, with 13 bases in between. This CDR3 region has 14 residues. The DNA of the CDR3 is TGTGCCAGCAGCTTAGAAGGTCAGGGTTCCGAGCAGTACTTC. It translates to CASSLEGQGSEQYF. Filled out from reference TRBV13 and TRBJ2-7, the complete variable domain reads AAGVIQSPRHLIKEKRETATLKCYPIPRHDTVYWYQQGPGQDPQFLISFYEKMQSDKGSIPDRFSAQQFSDYHSELNMSSLELGDSALYFCASSLEGQGSEQYFGPGTRLTVT.

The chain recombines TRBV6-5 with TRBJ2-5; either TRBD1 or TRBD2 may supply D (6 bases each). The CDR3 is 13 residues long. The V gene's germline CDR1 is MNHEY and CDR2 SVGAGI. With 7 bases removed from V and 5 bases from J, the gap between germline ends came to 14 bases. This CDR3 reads CASKVSGAETQYF. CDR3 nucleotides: TGTGCCAGCAAGGTTTCGGGGGCCGAGACCCAGTACTTC.

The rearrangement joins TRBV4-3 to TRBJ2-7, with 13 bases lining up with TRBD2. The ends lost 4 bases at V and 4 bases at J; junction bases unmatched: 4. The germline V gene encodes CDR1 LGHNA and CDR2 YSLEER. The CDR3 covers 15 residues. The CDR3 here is CASSPGTSGKYEQYF. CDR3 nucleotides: TGCGCCAGCAGCCCCGGGACTAGCGGGAAATACGAGCAGTACTTC.

CDR3 bases: TGCGCCAGCAGCCAAACATCGTTCTACGAGCAGTACTTC. Amino acids: CASSQTSFYEQYF. The V gene is TRBV4-1, the J gene TRBJ2-7; D not certain. V was trimmed by 2 bases and J by 3 bases, leaving 8 bases between them. The CDR3 length is 13 residues. The germline V gene has CDR1 MGHRA and CDR2 YSYEKL.

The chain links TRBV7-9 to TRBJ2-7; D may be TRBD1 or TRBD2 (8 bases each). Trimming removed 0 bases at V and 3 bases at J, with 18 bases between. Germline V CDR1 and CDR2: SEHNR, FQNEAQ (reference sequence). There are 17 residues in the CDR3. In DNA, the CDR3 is TGTGCCAGCAGCTTAGCATCAGGGGGCCTAGCGGGCTACGAGCAGTACTTC. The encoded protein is CASSLASGGLAGYEQYF.

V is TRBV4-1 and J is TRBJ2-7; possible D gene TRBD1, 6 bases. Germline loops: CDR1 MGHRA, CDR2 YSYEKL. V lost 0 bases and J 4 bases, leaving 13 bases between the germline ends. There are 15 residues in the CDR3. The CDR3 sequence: CASSQDYRDWYEQYF. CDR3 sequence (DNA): TGCGCCAGCAGCCAAGATTACAGGGATTGGTACGAGCAGTACTTC.

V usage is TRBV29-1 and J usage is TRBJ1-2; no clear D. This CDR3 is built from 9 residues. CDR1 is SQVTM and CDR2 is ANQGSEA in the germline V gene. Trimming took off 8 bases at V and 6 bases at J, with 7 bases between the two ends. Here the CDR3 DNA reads TGCAGCCGGAGGGATGGCTACACCTTC. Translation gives CSRRDGYTF.

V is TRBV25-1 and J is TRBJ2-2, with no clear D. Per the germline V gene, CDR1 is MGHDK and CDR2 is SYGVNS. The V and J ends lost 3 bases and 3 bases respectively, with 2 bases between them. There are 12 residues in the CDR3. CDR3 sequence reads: CASSEYTGELFF. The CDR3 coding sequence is TGTGCCAGCAGTGAGTACACCGGGGAGCTGTTTTTT.

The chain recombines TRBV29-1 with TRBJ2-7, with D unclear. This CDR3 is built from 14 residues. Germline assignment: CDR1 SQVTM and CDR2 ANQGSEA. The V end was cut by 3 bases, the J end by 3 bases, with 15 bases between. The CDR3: CSVEVAESRYEQYF. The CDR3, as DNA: TGCAGCGTTGAGGTGGCGGAGTCCCGCTACGAGCAGTACTTC.

The CDR3 sequence is CAWSVGVSSSYEQYF. In nucleotides, the CDR3 is TGTGCCTGGAGTGTAGGAGTATCTAGTTCCTACGAGCAGTACTTC. The chain recombines TRBV30 with TRBJ2-7; D ambiguous. Germline V lookup: CDR1 GTSNPN, CDR2 SVGIG (reference sequence). The CDR3 extends over 15 amino acids. V was trimmed by 0 bases and J by 1 base, leaving 13 bases between them.

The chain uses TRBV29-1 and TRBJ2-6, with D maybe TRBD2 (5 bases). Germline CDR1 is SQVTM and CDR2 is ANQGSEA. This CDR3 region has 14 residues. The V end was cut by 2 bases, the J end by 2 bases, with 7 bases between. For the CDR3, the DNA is TGCAGCGTTGAAATGGAGGCTGGGGCCAACGTCCTGACTTTC. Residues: CSVEMEAGANVLTF.

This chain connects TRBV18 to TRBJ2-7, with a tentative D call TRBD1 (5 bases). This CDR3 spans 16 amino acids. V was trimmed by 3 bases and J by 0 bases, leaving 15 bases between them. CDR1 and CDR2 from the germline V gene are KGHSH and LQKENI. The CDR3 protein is CASSPGRGANSYEQYF. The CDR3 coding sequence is TGTGCCAGCTCACCGGGGCGCGGAGCAAACTCCTACGAGCAGTACTTC.

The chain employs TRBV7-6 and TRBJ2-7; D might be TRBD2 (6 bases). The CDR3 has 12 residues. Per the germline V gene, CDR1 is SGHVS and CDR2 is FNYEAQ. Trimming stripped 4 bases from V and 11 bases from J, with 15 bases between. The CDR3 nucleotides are TGTGCCAGCAGCTCCGGGCCTGGAGGGGAGTACTTC. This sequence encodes CASSSGPGGEYF.

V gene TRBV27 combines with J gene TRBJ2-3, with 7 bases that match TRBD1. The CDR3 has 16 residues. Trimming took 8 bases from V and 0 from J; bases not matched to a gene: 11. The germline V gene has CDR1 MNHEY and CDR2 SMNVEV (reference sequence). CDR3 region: CASAYLNRGSTDTQYF. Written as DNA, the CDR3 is TGTGCCAGCGCCTATCTGAACAGGGGCAGCACAGATACGCAGTATTTT.

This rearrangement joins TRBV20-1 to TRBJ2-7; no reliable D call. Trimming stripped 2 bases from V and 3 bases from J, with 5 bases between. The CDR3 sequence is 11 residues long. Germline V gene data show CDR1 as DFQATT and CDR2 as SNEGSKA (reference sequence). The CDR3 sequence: CSARRDYEQYF. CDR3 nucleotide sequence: TGCAGTGCTAGAAGGGACTACGAGCAGTACTTC.

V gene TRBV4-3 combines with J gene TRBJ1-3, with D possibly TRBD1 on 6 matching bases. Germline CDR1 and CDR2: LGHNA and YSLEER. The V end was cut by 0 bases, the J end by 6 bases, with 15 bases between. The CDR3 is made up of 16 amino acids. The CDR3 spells CASSQEFGQSLNTIYF. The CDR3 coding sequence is TGCGCCAGCAGCCAAGAATTTGGACAGAGTCTAAACACCATATATTTT.

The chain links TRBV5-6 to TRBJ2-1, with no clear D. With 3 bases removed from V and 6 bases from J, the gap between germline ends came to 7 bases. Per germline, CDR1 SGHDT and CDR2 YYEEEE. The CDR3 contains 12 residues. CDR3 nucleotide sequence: TGTGCCAGCAGCTACGCTTTCAATGAGCAGTTCTTC. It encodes CASSYAFNEQFF.

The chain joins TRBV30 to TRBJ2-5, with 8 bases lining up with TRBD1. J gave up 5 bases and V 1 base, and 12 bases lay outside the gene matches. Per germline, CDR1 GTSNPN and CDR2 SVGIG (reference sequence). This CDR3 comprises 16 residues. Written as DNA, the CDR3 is TGTGCCTGGAGTGGCTACCCTCGGACAGGGTGGGAGACCCAGTACTTC. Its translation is CAWSGYPRTGWETQYF.